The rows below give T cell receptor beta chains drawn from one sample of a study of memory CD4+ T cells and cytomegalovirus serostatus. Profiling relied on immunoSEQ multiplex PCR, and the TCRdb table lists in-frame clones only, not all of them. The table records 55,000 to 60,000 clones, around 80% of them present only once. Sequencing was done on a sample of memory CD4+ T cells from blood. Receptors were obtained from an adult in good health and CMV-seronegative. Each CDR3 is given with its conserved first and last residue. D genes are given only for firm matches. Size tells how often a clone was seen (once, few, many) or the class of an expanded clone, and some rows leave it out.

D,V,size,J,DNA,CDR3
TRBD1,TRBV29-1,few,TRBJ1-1,TGCAGCGCTAGGACAGGGGGAATTACTGAAGCTTTCTTT,CSARTGGITEAFF
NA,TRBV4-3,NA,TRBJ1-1,TGCGCCAGCAGCCAATCCGGGACTGTGGGCACTGAAGCTTTCTTT,CASSQSGTVGTEAFF
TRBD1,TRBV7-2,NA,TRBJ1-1,TGTGCCAGCAGCCCAAGGCAGGGGGGGGAAGCTTTCTTT,CASSPRQGGEAFF
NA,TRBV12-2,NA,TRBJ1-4,TGTGCAAGTCGCAATAGGGACAGCACTAATGAAAAACTGTTTTTT,CASRNRDSTNEKLFF
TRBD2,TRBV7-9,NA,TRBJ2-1,TGTGCCAGCACACAACCCCCCCCGCGGGGGAGCGAGCAGTTCTTC,CASTQPPPRGSEQFF
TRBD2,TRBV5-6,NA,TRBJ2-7,TGTGTCAGGGGGGGCAGCGGGAGGGATAGAAGCTCCTACGAGCAGTACTTC,CVRGGSGRDRSSYEQYF
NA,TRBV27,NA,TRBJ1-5,TGTGCCAGCAGTTTAGAGAGTAACCAGCCCCAGCATTTT,CASSLESNQPQHF
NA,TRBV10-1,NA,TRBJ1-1,TGCGCCAGCAGTGAGTCGACTCAGGTTCCGACTGAAGCTTTCTTT,CASSESTQVPTEAFF
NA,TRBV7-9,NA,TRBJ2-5,TGTGCCAGCAGCACGGGACTTCAAGAGACCCAGTACTTC,CASSTGLQETQYF
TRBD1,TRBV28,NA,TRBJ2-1,TGTGCCAGCAGTTTTCCCTCAGGGGGGCAGTTCTTC,CASSFPSGGQFF
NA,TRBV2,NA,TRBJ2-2,TGTGCCAGCAGAACAGACACCGGGGAGCTGTTTTTT,CASRTDTGELFF
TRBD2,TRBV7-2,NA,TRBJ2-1,TGTGCCAGCAGCCTTAGCGGGAGGGTAGGGAATGAGCAGTTCTTC,CASSLSGRVGNEQFF
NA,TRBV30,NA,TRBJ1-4,TGTGCCTGGAGTGCCACCAGGCGAGGGATCGGGGAAAAACTGTTTTTT,CAWSATRRGIGEKLFF
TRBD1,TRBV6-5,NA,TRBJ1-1,TGTGCCAGCAGCGGGACAGGGGGCGCTACTGAAGCTTTCTTT,CASSGTGGATEAFF
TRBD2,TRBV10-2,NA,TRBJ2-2,TGCGCCAGCAGTAGCGGGGGCGACACCGGGGAGCTGTTTTTT,CASSSGGDTGELFF
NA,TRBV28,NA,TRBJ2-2,TGTGCCAGCAGTCTCCAAGTATGGCGTCCGACGAACACCGGGGAGCTGTTTTTT,CASSLQVWRPTNTGELFF
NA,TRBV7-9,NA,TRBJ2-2,TGTGCCAGCACCTCCTCCGCGCTCGGAACATCGAACACCGGGGAGCTGTTTTTT,CASTSSALGTSNTGELFF
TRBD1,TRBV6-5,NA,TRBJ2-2,TGTGCCAGCAGTTCCATGACAGGGAGATACACCGGGGAGCTGTTTTTT,CASSSMTGRYTGELFF
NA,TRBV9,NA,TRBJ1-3,TGTGCCAGCAGCACAGGGAGGGGAAACACCATATATTTT,CASSTGRGNTIYF
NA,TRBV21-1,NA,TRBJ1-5,TGTGCCAGCAGCAAAGTTCATCCAGGCAATCAGCCCCAGCATTTT,CASSKVHPGNQPQHF
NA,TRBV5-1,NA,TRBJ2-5,TGCGCCAGCAGCTTGTGGGCGCAGACGGAGACCCAGTACTTC,CASSLWAQTETQYF
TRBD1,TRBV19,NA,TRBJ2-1,TGTGCCAGTAGTACCAAGGGACAGTACTACAATGAGCAGTTCTTC,CASSTKGQYYNEQFF
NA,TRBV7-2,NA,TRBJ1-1,TGTGCCAGCAGCCGACAGATGAACACTGAAGCTTTCTTT,CASSRQMNTEAFF
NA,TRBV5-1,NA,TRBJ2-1,TGCGCCAGCAGCTCCTACCCCCTTACTACCCCGGGATCCTACAATGAGCAGTTCTTC,CASSSYPLTTPGSYNEQFF
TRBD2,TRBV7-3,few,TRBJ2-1,TGTGCCAGCAGCTTGGGTGGTGCGGGAGTAGTAAATGAGCAGTTCTTC,CASSLGGAGVVNEQFF
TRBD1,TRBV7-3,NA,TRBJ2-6,TGTGCCAGCAGCTTAATGGGACAGGGCCTCTCTGGGGCCAACGTCCTGACTTTC,CASSLMGQGLSGANVLTF
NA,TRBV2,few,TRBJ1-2,TGTGCCAGCAGTGACCCAGGGGTTGCTGCCTATGGCTACACCTTC,CASSDPGVAAYGYTF
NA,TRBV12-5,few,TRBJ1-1,TGTGCTAGTGGTTTGGTAAGGGGCACTGAAGCTTTCTTT,CASGLVRGTEAFF
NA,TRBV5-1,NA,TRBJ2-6,TGCGCCAGCAGCTGGAGAGCCGGACGGACAGGGGCCAACGTCCTGACTTTC,CASSWRAGRTGANVLTF
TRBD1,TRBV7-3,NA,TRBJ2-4,TGTGCCAGCAGCTCGACCGGGACAGGGATAGCCAAAAACATTCAGTACTTC,CASSSTGTGIAKNIQYF
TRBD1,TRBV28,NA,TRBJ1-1,TGTGCCAGCAGCATCGAGGGCAGGGGGCCGTCAGGAGCTTTCTTT,CASSIEGRGPSGAFF
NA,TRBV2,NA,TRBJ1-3,TGTGCCAGCAGTAGAGACGTCTCTGGAAACACCATATATTTT,CASSRDVSGNTIYF
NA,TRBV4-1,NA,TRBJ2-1,TGCGCCAGCAGCCATCCCCTCGGGGGCAATGAGCAGTTCTTC,CASSHPLGGNEQFF
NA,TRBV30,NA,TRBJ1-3,TGTGCCTGGAGTGTTCTGGGGTCCGGAAACACCATATATTTT,CAWSVLGSGNTIYF
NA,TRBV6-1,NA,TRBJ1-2,TGTGCCAGCAGTGGACAAGGGAGGAACTATGGCTACACCTTC,CASSGQGRNYGYTF
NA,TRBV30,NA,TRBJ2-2,TGTGCCTGGAGTGTTGTACCCCTTGCCAGGGAGCTGTTTTTT,CAWSVVPLARELFF
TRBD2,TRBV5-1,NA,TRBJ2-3,TGCGCCAGCAGCTTAGGGGCTAGCGGGAACACAGATACGCAGTATTTT,CASSLGASGNTDTQYF
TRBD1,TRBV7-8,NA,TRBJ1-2,TGTGCCAGCAGCTTAGAGGCAGGGGGAATTAAGATTGGCTACACCTTC,CASSLEAGGIKIGYTF
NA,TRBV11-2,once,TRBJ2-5,TGTGCCAGCAGAGTTGGGTACCAAGAGACCCAGTACTTC,CASRVGYQETQYF
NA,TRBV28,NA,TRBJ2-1,TGTGCCAGCAGTTCACCGGGACCCCCATCGTTCTTC,CASSSPGPPSFF
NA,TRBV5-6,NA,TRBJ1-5,TGTGCCAGCAGCTTGGACCCGGACATAGGTATAAGGAGCAATCAGCCCCAGCATTTT,CASSLDPDIGIRSNQPQHF
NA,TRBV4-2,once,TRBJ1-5,TGTGCCAGCAGCCAAGGGGAGAGCAATCAGCCCCAGCATTTT,CASSQGESNQPQHF
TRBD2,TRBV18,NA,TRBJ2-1,TGTGCCAGCTCACCGGCGCTAGCGGGAGGGCAAGGTGAGCAGTTCTTC,CASSPALAGGQGEQFF
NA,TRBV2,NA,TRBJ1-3,TGTGCCAGCAAAGGGTTCGACACCATATATTTT,CASKGFDTIYF
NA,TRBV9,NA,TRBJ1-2,TGTGCCAGCAGCGCCAACGGGAGGAATGACAGGAACTATGGCTACACCTTC,CASSANGRNDRNYGYTF
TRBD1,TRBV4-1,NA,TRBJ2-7,TGCGCCAGCAGCCAAGCAGTCCAGGGGGTGTTGAGCGAGCAGTACTTC,CASSQAVQGVLSEQYF
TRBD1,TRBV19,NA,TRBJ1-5,TGTGCCAGTAGTACACAGGGGGAAATTACGCCCCAGCATTTT,CASSTQGEITPQHF
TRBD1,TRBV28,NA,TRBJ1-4,TGTGCCAGCAGTGATAAACCGGGACAGGGGGCGCGAGGAGAAAAACTGTTTTTT,CASSDKPGQGARGEKLFF
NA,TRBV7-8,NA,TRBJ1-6,TGTGCCAGCAGCGAACAGGGCTTCTATAATTCACCCCTCCACTTT,CASSEQGFYNSPLHF
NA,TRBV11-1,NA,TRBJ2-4,TGTGCCAGCAGCTCCGTAGGTGGGAAAAACATTCAGTACTTC,CASSSVGGKNIQYF
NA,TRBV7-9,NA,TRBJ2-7,TGTGCCAGCAGCCCCACGGGTATATCCTACGAGCAGTACTTC,CASSPTGISYEQYF
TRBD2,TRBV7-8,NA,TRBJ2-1,TGTGCCAGCAGCTTAGCGGGCGGGAGGGCTGATGAGCAGTTCTTC,CASSLAGGRADEQFF
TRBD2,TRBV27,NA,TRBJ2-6,TGTGCCAGCAGTTTACTAGCGGACTTTTCTGGGGCCAACGTCCTGACTTTC,CASSLLADFSGANVLTF
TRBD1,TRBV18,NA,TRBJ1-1,TGTGCCAGCTCAAGACAGGGGGAGGGGATGAACACTGAAGCTTTCTTT,CASSRQGEGMNTEAFF
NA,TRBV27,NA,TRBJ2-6,TGTGCCAGCAGTAATTGGGGGGCCAACGTCCTGACTTTC,CASSNWGANVLTF
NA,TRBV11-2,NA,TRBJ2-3,TGTGCCAGCAGCTTAGAGTCCTACACAGATACGCAGTATTTT,CASSLESYTDTQYF
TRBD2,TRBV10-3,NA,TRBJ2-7,TGTGCCATCAGTGACACTAGCGGGAGGAACGAGCAGTACTTC,CAISDTSGRNEQYF
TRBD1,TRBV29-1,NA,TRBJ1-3,TGCAGCGTTTGGACAGGCTCTGGAAACACCATATATTTT,CSVWTGSGNTIYF
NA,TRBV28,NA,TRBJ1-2,TGTGCCAGCAGTCCCCCAAATCACAACTATGGCTACACCTTC,CASSPPNHNYGYTF